These 26 T cell receptor beta chains were sequenced from one sample in a study of somatic mutations in cytotoxic T cells in rheumatoid arthritis. Assay: immunoSEQ multiplex PCR; the TCRdb copy retains only in-frame clones and omits some. The data contain approximately 5,300 clones, 70% to 80% of them singletons. The sample was CD8+ T cells sorted from blood, taken at a follow-up visit. Source of these receptors: a man between 40 and 49 years old with rheumatoid arthritis.

The gene calls are TRBV9 and TRBJ2-5, with TRBD1 identical over 8 bases. Germline V gene lookup returns CDR1 SGDLS and CDR2 YYNGEE. J lost 5 bases, V lost 0 bases, and 6 bases had no gene match. This CDR3 region has 15 residues. CDR3: CASSVEGQAGETQYF. The CDR3 DNA is TGTGCCAGCAGCGTAGAGGGACAGGCTGGGGAGACCCAGTACTTC.

The V call is TRBV11-3, the J call TRBJ1-2; D is unresolved. This CDR3 is 14 amino acids long. Germline values: CDR1 SGHNT, CDR2 YENEEA. The V end lost 1 base, the J end lost 8 bases, and 14 bases lay between the germline ends. CDR3: CASSLADGVTGYTF. Here the CDR3 DNA reads TGTGCCAGCAGCTTAGCCGACGGAGTAACGGGCTACACCTTC.

The chain is built from TRBV4-3 and TRBJ1-1; tentatively, D is TRBD1 (5 bases). Germline CDR1 and CDR2: LGHNA and YSLEER. The ends were cut back, 0 bases at V and 0 bases at J, with 8 bases in the middle. CDR3 length: 15 residues. The CDR3 coding sequence is TGCGCCAGCAGCCAAGATAGACAGTTGAACACTGAAGCTTTCTTT. This encodes CASSQDRQLNTEAFF.

Written as DNA, the CDR3 is TGTGCCAGCAGTTTTCTGAGGGGCTCCTACAATGAGCAGTTCTTC. It encodes CASSFLRGSYNEQFF. V is TRBV27 and J is TRBJ2-1, with D perhaps TRBD1 or TRBD2 (5 bases each). Germline V gene sequence: CDR1 MNHEY, CDR2 SMNVEV (reference sequence). The CDR3 runs to 15 residues. V lost 3 bases and J lost 0, with 9 bases in between.

In its sample, this clone was seen once. The V gene is TRBV28, the J gene TRBJ2-7, with TRBD2 identical over 11 bases. Germline trimming cut 4 bases from V and 1 base from J; bases unmatched to any gene: 3. The length of the CDR3 is 15 residues. From germline, CDR1 is MDHEN and CDR2 SYDVKM. CDR3 sequence reads: CASSSTSGISYEQYF. CDR3 coding DNA: TGTGCCAGCAGTTCGACTAGCGGGATTTCCTACGAGCAGTACTTC.

The chain combines TRBV19 with TRBJ1-2; 9 positions agree with TRBD1. V was pared by 8 bases and J by 2 bases, with 6 bases of the junction left unmatched. Germline CDR1 is LNHDA and CDR2 is SQIVND (reference sequence). This CDR3 is built from 14 residues. The CDR3 DNA sequence: TGTGCCAGTGCGGACAGGGGCCGGAACTATGGCTACACCTTC. Its protein product is CASADRGRNYGYTF. Looking up the rest from reference TRBV19 and TRBJ1-2 gives the full variable domain: DGGITQSPKYLFRKEGQNVTLSCEQNLNHDAMYWYRQDPGQGLRLIYYSQIVNDFQKGDIAEGYSVSREKKESFPLTVTSAQKNPTAFYLCASADRGRNYGYTFGSGTRLTVV.

The chain combines TRBV4-3 with TRBJ1-2, with D possibly being TRBD1 (5 bases). The CDR3 is 11 amino acids. The V and J ends lost 4 bases and 8 bases respectively, with 8 bases between them. CDR1 and CDR2 (germline): LGHNA, YSLEER. CDR3 sequence (DNA): TGCGCCAGCAGCCCAGGGAGGGGCTACACCTTC. This translates into CASSPGRGYTF.

This chain connects TRBV6-5 to TRBJ2-5; the D is unclear. Between the trimmed V and J ends, which lost 6 bases and 5 bases, there was a span of 16 bases. The CDR3 runs to 14 residues. Germline lookup yields CDR1 MNHEY and CDR2 SVGAGI. As DNA, the CDR3 is TGTGCCAGCAGCCTGGGTGATGGCCCCGAGACCCAGTACTTC. It codes for CASSLGDGPETQYF.

This rearrangement joins TRBV6-6 to TRBJ2-7; a possible D gene is TRBD1 (6 bases). V gave up 5 bases and J gave up 4 bases, with 9 bases separating them. The CDR3 extends over 12 amino acids. The V gene's germline CDR1 is MNHNY and CDR2 SVGAGI (reference sequence). The CDR3: CASSLGQYEQYF. In DNA, the CDR3 is TGTGCCAGCAGTCTAGGACAGTACGAGCAGTACTTC.

The DNA of the CDR3 is TGTGCCAGCAGCCCAGGGACTTACTACGAGCAGTACTTC. Translation gives CASSPGTYYEQYF. The V call is TRBV11-2, the J call TRBJ2-7; maybe TRBD2 (6 bases). Trimming cost V 5 bases and J 3 bases, with 11 bases left between them. The V gene's germline CDR1 is SGHAT and CDR2 FQNNGV. The CDR3 runs to 13 residues.

This clone was seen just once. The rearrangement uses TRBV9 and TRBJ1-1; D is unresolved. The V end lost 0 bases, the J end lost 1 base, and 10 bases lay between the germline ends. Germline CDR1 SGDLS, CDR2 YYNGEE. The CDR3 is 15 amino acids. The chain's CDR3 is CASSVDGLGNTEAFF. The CDR3 DNA reads as TGTGCCAGCAGCGTAGATGGACTCGGGAACACTGAAGCTTTCTTT.

This clone appeared a single time. This chain links TRBV15 with TRBJ2-6, with D tentatively TRBD2 (5 bases). The CDR3 sequence is 15 residues long. Trimming took 4 bases from V and 0 from J, leaving 7 bases between them. CDR1 is LNHNV, CDR2 YYDKDF, per germline (reference sequence). Here the CDR3 DNA reads TGTGCCACCAGCAAAACTAGCTCTGGGGCCAACGTCCTGACTTTC. It encodes CATSKTSSGANVLTF.

The chain uses TRBV28 and TRBJ1-1; D call uncertain. Deletions cut 6 bases from V and 7 bases from J, with 15 bases between. The CDR3 length is 13 residues. CDR1 is MDHEN and CDR2 is SYDVKM in the germline V gene. The CDR3 region has the DNA TGTGCCAGCAGACTTAGGGAGTTGGATGAAGCTTTCTTT. Its protein product is CASRLRELDEAFF.

About this clone: Mismatch with germline at one junction end may stem from a read error. The chain carries TRBV5-1 and TRBJ2-1; 7 bases are shared with TRBD2. Germline V gene lookup returns CDR1 SGHRS and CDR2 YFSETQ. This CDR3 is 12 amino acids long. CDR3 DNA sequence: TGCGCCAGCAGTTTGGGGGGGAATGAGCAGTTCTTC. This codes for CASSLGGNEQFF.

In its sample, this clone was seen a few times. The chain is built from TRBV30 and TRBJ1-6; D is uncertain. CDR3 length equals 13 residues. The V gene's germline CDR1 is GTSNPN and CDR2 SVGIG (reference sequence). V was shortened by 2 bases and J by 7 bases, with 9 bases between the two germline ends. This chain's CDR3 is CAWSTAGNSPLHF. The CDR3 DNA reads TGTGCCTGGAGTACTGCAGGCAATTCACCCCTCCACTTT.

The chain is built from TRBV7-9 and TRBJ1-1; no clear D. The CDR3 contains 12 residues. Germline V gene sequence: CDR1 SEHNR, CDR2 FQNEAQ (reference sequence). V dropped 1 base and J dropped 11 bases, with 11 bases sitting between them. The CDR3 loop reads CASSLGNGWAFF. The CDR3 bases are TGTGCCAGCAGCTTAGGAAACGGGTGGGCTTTCTTT.

J is TRBJ1-2 and V is TRBV27, with unresolved D. V gave up 4 bases and J gave up 8 bases, with 20 bases separating them. CDR3 size: 15 residues. CDR1 and CDR2 from the germline V gene are MNHEY and SMNVEV (reference sequence). The chain's CDR3 is CASSSTPLHPSGYTF. CDR3 nucleotides: TGTGCCAGCAGTTCCACCCCCCTCCACCCCTCAGGCTACACCTTC.

This chain uses TRBV9 with TRBJ2-2; D perhaps matches TRBD2 (6 bases). The germline V and J ends were trimmed by 4 bases and 5 bases, with 15 bases remaining between them. The CDR3 is made up of 15 amino acids. The germline CDR1 and CDR2 sequences are SGDLS and YYNGEE. The CDR3 protein is CASSPSNGGTGELFF. The CDR3 nucleotides are TGTGCCAGCAGCCCCAGCAATGGGGGGACCGGGGAGCTGTTTTTT.

CDR3 in DNA: TGCAGCGTTGACCCCGGTTACAATGAGCAGTTCTTC. Its translation: CSVDPGYNEQFF. V and J are TRBV29-1 and TRBJ2-1, with D hard to call. Trimming pared 3 bases from V and 4 bases from J, leaving 7 bases between. CDR3 length equals 12 residues. The germline CDR1 and CDR2 sequences are SQVTM and ANQGSEA.

The chain combines TRBV5-6 with TRBJ2-5; D is undetermined. V lost 1 base and J lost 4, with 14 bases in between. The CDR3 length is 15 residues. CDR1 SGHDT and CDR2 YYEEEE come from the germline V gene. DNA for the CDR3: TGTGCCAGCAGCTTGACTGGAAATTCTGTAGAGACCCAGTACTTC. Its translation: CASSLTGNSVETQYF.

This chain links TRBV27 with TRBJ2-6; perhaps TRBD1 as D (6 bases). In germline, CDR1 is MNHEY, CDR2 SMNVEV (reference sequence). V lost 7 bases, J lost 2 bases, and 15 bases lay in between. The CDR3 length is 16 residues. The CDR3 here is CASTRQARTGANVLTF. The CDR3 nucleotides are TGTGCCAGCACCAGACAGGCAAGAACTGGGGCCAACGTCCTGACTTTC.

Only a few counts were recorded for this clone. The genes are TRBV28 and TRBJ1-2, with D possibly matching TRBD1 (6 bases). V was shortened by 3 bases and J by 6 bases, with 14 bases between the two germline ends. The germline V gene encodes CDR1 MDHEN and CDR2 SYDVKM. The CDR3 has 14 amino acids. CDR3 region: CASSLGGLGDGYTF. The CDR3 DNA sequence: TGTGCCAGCAGTTTGGGGGGGCTGGGGGATGGCTACACCTTC.

This clone has a handful of counts. The chain uses TRBV27 and TRBJ2-1, with 7 bases matching TRBD2. Unmatched junction bases numbered 11, after V lost 10 bases and J lost 5 bases. This CDR3 is 14 amino acids long. Germline CDR1 reads MNHEY; CDR2 reads SMNVEV (reference sequence). CDR3 residues: CATRRGGTNNEQFF. The CDR3 DNA reads TGTGCCACCAGGAGGGGAGGGACTAACAATGAGCAGTTCTTC.

This rearrangement joins TRBV7-2 to TRBJ1-2; D perhaps matches TRBD1 (6 bases). Trimming took off 5 bases at V and 5 bases at J, with 12 bases between the two ends. Germline lookup yields CDR1 SGHTA and CDR2 FQGNSA. CDR3 size: 13 residues. CDR3: CASSQTGSYGYTF. The CDR3 DNA reads TGTGCCAGCAGCCAAACAGGGAGTTATGGCTACACCTTC.

This clone was counted a single time. This rearrangement joins TRBV7-9 to TRBJ1-3, with D possibly matching TRBD1 (6 bases). The V end was cut by 9 bases, the J end by 1 base, with 10 bases between. There are 13 residues in the CDR3. CDR1 is SEHNR, CDR2 FQNEAQ, per germline (reference sequence). Here the CDR3 DNA reads TGTGCCAGTTTACAGGGTTCTGGAAACACCATATATTTT. As protein: CASLQGSGNTIYF.

The chain combines TRBV5-4 with TRBJ2-7; no clear D gene. The CDR3 runs 12 residues. Trimming shortened V by 1 base and J by 2 bases, and 4 bases separated the two germline ends. Germline CDR1 and CDR2: SGHNT and YYREEE (reference sequence). CDR3 amino acids: CASSLSAYEQYF. As DNA, the CDR3 is TGTGCCAGCAGCTTGTCGGCCTACGAGCAGTACTTC.